This TCR beta chain was retrieved from a study of T-cell reconstitution after alpha-beta-depleted transplantation in children. The TCRbeta library incorporated unique molecular identifiers. TCRdb independently ran MiXCR on the PCR reads; one entry per CDR3 protein. This table holds about 540,000 distinct CDR3 sequences, around 16% found once. In its sample, this clonotype was seen a few times. CDR1 is SGDLS and CDR2 is YYNGEE in the germline V gene. The CDR3 totals 17 residues. V lost 3 bases to trimming and J lost 0 bases; unmatched junction nucleotides: 7. This sample comprised PBMCs from the stem cell graft donor, obtained from the stem cell graft. The receptor's source is a human donor who donated a stem cell graft to a child with acute lymphoblastic leukemia. The chain carries TRBV9 and TRBJ2-1, with 9 positions matching TRBD2. The CDR3 sequence is CASSASTSGYSYNEQFF. In DNA, the CDR3 is TGTGCCAGCAGCGCGTCGACTAGCGGTTACTCCTACAATGAGCAGTTCTTC.